This TCR beta chain came from a study of T cell responses to AZD1222 COVID-19 vaccine. The study's findings and limits: Repertoires were sampled only after the peak T cell response. Recipients of two AZD1222 doses showed rising Spike-specific TCR breadth and depth. Vaccine-related CD4 TCRs covered spike, predominating at 160-218 and 743-854. Among spike-specific TCRs, nearly half reportedly target unmutated variant regions.

V dropped 0 bases and J dropped 0 bases, with 3 bases sitting between them. Germline-derived CDR1 and CDR2 are SGHKS and YYEKEE (reference sequence). CDR3 size: 13 residues. Generated by immunoSEQ multiplex PCR, the TCRdb table keeps only in-frame clones and is missing some. Of tens of thousands of clones in the sample, about 85% were seen once. A word on this clone: No antigen is known for it.

The V call is TRBV5-5, the J call TRBJ1-1; no definite D call. The clonotype comes from an adult in good health. Specimen: peripheral blood, collected on day 0 of AZD1222 vaccination. The chain's CDR3 is CASSLELNTEAFF. In DNA form, the CDR3 reads TGTGCCAGCAGCTTGGAGTTGAACACTGAAGCTTTCTTT. Using reference TRBV5-5 and TRBJ1-1 for the parts outside the CDR3, the full variable domain is DAGVTQSPTHLIKTRGQQVTLRCSPISGHKSVSWYQQVLGQGPQFIFQYYEKEERGRGNFPDRFSARQFPNYSSELNVNALLLGDSALYLCASSLELNTEAFFGQGTRLTVV.